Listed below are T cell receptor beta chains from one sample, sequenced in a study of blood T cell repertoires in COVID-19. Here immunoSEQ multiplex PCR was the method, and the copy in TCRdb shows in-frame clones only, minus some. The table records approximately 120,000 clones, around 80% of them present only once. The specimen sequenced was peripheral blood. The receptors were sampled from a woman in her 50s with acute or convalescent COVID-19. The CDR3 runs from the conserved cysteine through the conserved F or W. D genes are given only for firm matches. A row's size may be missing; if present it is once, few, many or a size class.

CDR3 protein: CASSLGQMETQYF
CDR3 DNA: TGTGCCAGCAGCTTGGGACAGATGGAGACCCAGTACTTC
D gene: TRBD1
clone size: once
V gene: TRBV7-8
J gene: TRBJ2-5

CDR3 protein: CASSLFNSGRARNEQFF
CDR3 DNA: TGTGCCAGCAGTTTATTCAATAGCGGGAGGGCCCGCAATGAGCAGTTCTTC
D gene: TRBD2
clone size: -
V gene: TRBV28
J gene: TRBJ2-1

CDR3 protein: CASSAYEGDTQYF
CDR3 DNA: TGTGCCAGCAGCGCCTATGAGGGCGATACGCAGTATTTT
D gene: -
clone size: -
V gene: TRBV9
J gene: TRBJ2-3

CDR3 protein: CASSVVPSGRSNEQFF
CDR3 DNA: TGTGCCAGCAGCGTAGTGCCCAGCGGGAGGTCGAATGAGCAGTTCTTC
D gene: TRBD2
clone size: -
V gene: TRBV9
J gene: TRBJ2-1

CDR3 protein: CASSLGKPTDTQYF
CDR3 DNA: TGTGCCAGCAGCCTAGGAAAGCCCACAGATACGCAGTATTTT
D gene: -
clone size: once
V gene: TRBV9
J gene: TRBJ2-3

CDR3 protein: CASSFWGNTNTGELFF
CDR3 DNA: TGCGCCAGCAGCTTTTGGGGCAATACGAACACCGGGGAGCTGTTTTTT
D gene: -
clone size: -
V gene: TRBV5-1
J gene: TRBJ2-2

CDR3 protein: CSVGVSGGAGRQYF
CDR3 DNA: TGCAGCGTTGGGGTTTCGGGGGGCGCGGGCAGGCAGTACTTC
D gene: -
clone size: -
V gene: TRBV29-1
J gene: TRBJ2-7

CDR3 protein: CASSRGTSLPDTQYF
CDR3 DNA: TGTGCCAGCAGCCGCGGGACTAGTCTGCCAGATACGCAGTATTTT
D gene: TRBD2
clone size: -
V gene: TRBV3-1/TRBV3-2
J gene: TRBJ2-3

CDR3 protein: CASSNPGENSPLHF
CDR3 DNA: TGTGCCAGCAGCAACCCGGGGGAGAATTCACCCCTCCACTTT
D gene: -
clone size: -
V gene: TRBV13
J gene: TRBJ1-6

CDR3 protein: CASSHGTGNTEAFF
CDR3 DNA: TGTGCCAGCAGCCATGGGACAGGAAACACTGAAGCTTTCTTT
D gene: TRBD1
clone size: -
V gene: TRBV3-1/TRBV3-2
J gene: TRBJ1-1

CDR3 protein: CASSLAGTGAEQYF
CDR3 DNA: TGTGCCAGCAGCTTAGCGGGGACAGGGGCCGAGCAGTACTTC
D gene: TRBD1
clone size: -
V gene: TRBV7-6
J gene: TRBJ2-7

CDR3 protein: CASSWTVNAQFF
CDR3 DNA: TGTGCCAGCAGCTGGACAGTCAATGCGCAGTTCTTC
D gene: -
clone size: -
V gene: TRBV6-5
J gene: TRBJ2-1

CDR3 protein: CASSTRTGGTEAFF
CDR3 DNA: TGTGCCAGCAGCACCCGGACAGGGGGCACTGAAGCTTTCTTT
D gene: TRBD1
clone size: -
V gene: TRBV7-2
J gene: TRBJ1-1

CDR3 protein: CASSPFSNQPQHF
CDR3 DNA: TGTGCCAGCAGTCCCTTTAGCAATCAGCCCCAGCATTTT
D gene: -
clone size: once
V gene: TRBV2
J gene: TRBJ1-5

CDR3 protein: CASTGQTTNTQYF
CDR3 DNA: TGTGCCAGCACAGGACAAACGACGAATACGCAGTATTTT
D gene: -
clone size: -
V gene: TRBV3-1/TRBV3-2
J gene: TRBJ2-3

CDR3 protein: CASSPRDSGFGGGETQYF
CDR3 DNA: TGTGCCAGCAGTCCCCGGGACAGCGGGTTCGGAGGTGGGGAGACCCAGTACTTC
D gene: -
clone size: few
V gene: TRBV6-2/TRBV6-3
J gene: TRBJ2-5

CDR3 protein: CASSTRQDNRYEQYF
CDR3 DNA: TGTGCCAGTAGTACTCGACAGGATAACCGATACGAGCAGTACTTC
D gene: -
clone size: -
V gene: TRBV19
J gene: TRBJ2-7

CDR3 protein: CASSLGSSGEWDEQFF
CDR3 DNA: TGCGCCAGCAGCTTGGGGTCTAGCGGGGAATGGGATGAGCAGTTCTTC
D gene: TRBD2
clone size: -
V gene: TRBV5-1
J gene: TRBJ2-1

CDR3 protein: CASSSDRASDTQYF
CDR3 DNA: TGTGCCAGCAGTTCGGACAGGGCGTCGGATACGCAGTATTTT
D gene: TRBD1
clone size: -
V gene: TRBV11-2
J gene: TRBJ2-3

CDR3 protein: CASSPRTSSYNEQFF
CDR3 DNA: TGTGCCAGCTCACCGCGAACTAGCTCCTACAATGAGCAGTTCTTC
D gene: -
clone size: -
V gene: TRBV18
J gene: TRBJ2-1

CDR3 protein: CASRWETGGPGELFF
CDR3 DNA: TGTGCCAGCCGATGGGAGACAGGGGGTCCCGGGGAGCTGTTTTTT
D gene: TRBD1
clone size: -
V gene: TRBV6-4
J gene: TRBJ2-2

CDR3 protein: CATSRDLGQAYEQYF
CDR3 DNA: TGTGCCACCAGCAGAGATCTCGGACAGGCCTACGAGCAGTACTTC
D gene: TRBD1
clone size: -
V gene: TRBV15
J gene: TRBJ2-7

CDR3 protein: CASSSPGGEQFF
CDR3 DNA: TGTGCCAGCAGTTCTCCGGGGGGTGAGCAGTTCTTC
D gene: TRBD2
clone size: -
V gene: TRBV3-1/TRBV3-2
J gene: TRBJ2-1

CDR3 protein: CASSPRGSYEQYF
CDR3 DNA: TGTGCCAGCAGTCCCCGCGGCTCCTACGAGCAGTACTTC
D gene: -
clone size: -
V gene: TRBV7-9
J gene: TRBJ2-7

CDR3 protein: CSASSQPYEQYF
CDR3 DNA: TGCAGTGCTAGTTCACAACCCTACGAGCAGTACTTC
D gene: -
clone size: -
V gene: TRBV20-1
J gene: TRBJ2-7

CDR3 protein: CAISEWGAGNTIYF
CDR3 DNA: TGTGCCATCAGTGAGTGGGGCGCTGGAAACACCATATATTTT
D gene: -
clone size: few
V gene: TRBV10-3
J gene: TRBJ1-3

CDR3 protein: CASSVSGRAVEQFF
CDR3 DNA: TGTGCCAGCAGCGTAAGCGGGAGGGCCGTTGAGCAGTTCTTC
D gene: TRBD2
clone size: -
V gene: TRBV9
J gene: TRBJ2-1

CDR3 protein: CASSLVRSPRESPDTQYF
CDR3 DNA: TGTGCCAGCAGCTTGGTTCGCTCCCCGAGGGAGTCCCCAGATACGCAGTATTTT
D gene: -
clone size: -
V gene: TRBV5-6
J gene: TRBJ2-3

CDR3 protein: CASSLDPEGEQFF
CDR3 DNA: TGCGCCAGCAGCTTGGACCCCGAGGGTGAGCAGTTCTTC
D gene: -
clone size: few
V gene: TRBV5-1
J gene: TRBJ2-1

CDR3 protein: CASSLSESYNSPLHF
CDR3 DNA: TGCGCCAGCAGCTTGTCAGAATCCTATAATTCACCCCTCCACTTT
D gene: -
clone size: -
V gene: TRBV5-1
J gene: TRBJ1-6

CDR3 protein: CASSVEGLGYEQYF
CDR3 DNA: TGTGCCAGCAGCGTAGAGGGACTAGGCTACGAGCAGTACTTC
D gene: TRBD2
clone size: -
V gene: TRBV9
J gene: TRBJ2-7

CDR3 protein: CASSPSDGYQPQHF
CDR3 DNA: TGTGCCAGCTCACCAAGCGACGGATATCAGCCCCAGCATTTT
D gene: -
clone size: once
V gene: TRBV18
J gene: TRBJ1-5

CDR3 protein: CASSFSGQGNENTEAFF
CDR3 DNA: TGTGCCAGCAGCTTTTCGGGACAGGGAAATGAGAACACTGAAGCTTTCTTT
D gene: TRBD1
clone size: -
V gene: TRBV5-6
J gene: TRBJ1-1

CDR3 protein: CASSAGGLNTEAFF
CDR3 DNA: TGTGCCAGCAGCGCAGGGGGCTTGAACACTGAAGCTTTCTTT
D gene: TRBD1
clone size: -
V gene: TRBV6-5
J gene: TRBJ1-1

CDR3 protein: CASSTPGTGLEAFF
CDR3 DNA: TGTGCCAGCAGCACCCCGGGGACAGGTCTTGAAGCTTTCTTT
D gene: TRBD1
clone size: -
V gene: TRBV7-9
J gene: TRBJ1-1

CDR3 protein: CATSRDRGNTGELFF
CDR3 DNA: TGTGCCACTTCCCGGGACAGGGGGAACACCGGGGAGCTGTTTTTT
D gene: TRBD1
clone size: -
V gene: TRBV6-6
J gene: TRBJ2-2

CDR3 protein: CASTSYPEVTEAFF
CDR3 DNA: TGTGCCAGTACCTCATATCCAGAGGTTACGGAAGCTTTCTTT
D gene: -
clone size: -
V gene: TRBV19
J gene: TRBJ1-1

CDR3 protein: CASSQTGKGGYTF
CDR3 DNA: TGTGCCAGCAGCCAAACAGGGAAGGGTGGCTACACCTTC
D gene: -
clone size: once
V gene: TRBV3-1/TRBV3-2
J gene: TRBJ1-2

CDR3 protein: CASSEATDSNQPQHF
CDR3 DNA: TGTGCCAGCAGTGAAGCCACTGATAGCAATCAGCCCCAGCATTTT
D gene: -
clone size: -
V gene: TRBV2
J gene: TRBJ1-5

CDR3 protein: CAISDGGAQYF
CDR3 DNA: TGTGCCATCAGTGATGGGGGCGCGCAGTACTTC
D gene: -
clone size: -
V gene: TRBV10-3
J gene: TRBJ2-7

CDR3 protein: CASSPLTQETQYF
CDR3 DNA: TGTGCCAGCTCACCCCTAACCCAAGAGACCCAGTACTTC
D gene: -
clone size: -
V gene: TRBV18
J gene: TRBJ2-5